A single sample is the source of the 29 T cell receptor beta chains below, sequenced in a study of OX40 agonist ivuxolimab in advanced cancers. Method: immunoSEQ multiplex PCR; TCRdb's copy keeps in-frame clones and lacks some. The sample records roughly 92,000 clones, under 95% being singletons. Sequences were derived from CD4+ or CD8+ T cells sorted from blood, sampled in a trial of the OX40 agonist ivuxolimab. Receptor source: an adult with an advanced solid tumor such as melanoma, head and neck, liver or kidney cancer.

CDR3 nucleotide sequence: TGTGCCAGAAGCTTACTCCGGGACAGGCACTACGAGCAGTACTTC. Amino acid sequence: CARSLLRDRHYEQYF. The chain employs TRBV7-5 and TRBJ2-7; TRBD1 was called by the table and not checked on the DNA. TRBV7-5 counts as a pseudogene. The CDR3 length is 15 residues.

The chain combines TRBV10-3 with TRBJ2-2; D not resolved. The CDR3 totals 17 residues. Germline loops: CDR1 ENHRY, CDR2 SYGVKD. The V and J ends lost 7 bases and 1 base respectively, with 19 bases between them. The CDR3 loop reads CAINTPSGTENTGELFF. CDR3 DNA: TGTGCCATCAACACTCCCTCTGGAACTGAGAACACCGGGGAGCTGTTTTTT.

The chain joins TRBV5-5 to TRBJ1-4, with D perhaps TRBD1 (5 bases). This CDR3 is 15 amino acids long. CDR1 SGHKS and CDR2 YYEKEE come from the germline V gene (reference sequence). The V gene lost 2 bases and the J gene lost 5 bases, with 13 bases spanning the gap. The CDR3 DNA reads TGTGCCAGCAGCTTAACGGACGGACAAAATGAAAAACTGTTTTTT. This sequence encodes CASSLTDGQNEKLFF. Full variable domain (outside the CDR3, taken from reference TRBV5-5 and TRBJ1-4): DAGVTQSPTHLIKTRGQQVTLRCSPISGHKSVSWYQQVLGQGPQFIFQYYEKEERGRGNFPDRFSARQFPNYSSELNVNALLLGDSALYLCASSLTDGQNEKLFFGSGTQLSVL.

The chain couples TRBV30 to TRBJ2-2, with D maybe TRBD2 (6 bases). This CDR3 region has 14 residues. Germline lookup yields CDR1 GTSNPN and CDR2 SVGIG (reference sequence). Trimming stripped 3 bases from V and 8 bases from J, with 16 bases between. For the CDR3, the DNA is TGTGCCTGGAGCCGCGGGGCCTCCGGGGGGGAGCTGTTTTTT. Protein product: CAWSRGASGGELFF.

V is TRBV9 and J is TRBJ2-2; D ambiguous. The germline V gene has CDR1 SGDLS and CDR2 YYNGEE. The CDR3 has 14 residues. With 3 bases removed from V and 5 bases from J, the gap between germline ends came to 11 bases. The CDR3 coding sequence is TGTGCCAGCAGCGCCCCCCTGGGGACCGGGGAGCTGTTTTTT. Its translation is CASSAPLGTGELFF. Combining the CDR3 with reference TRBV9 and TRBJ2-2 gives the whole variable domain DSGVTQTPKHLITATGQRVTLRCSPRSGDLSVYWYQQSLDQGLQFLIQYYNGEERAKGNILERFSAQQFPDLHSELNLSSLELGDSALYFCASSAPLGTGELFFGEGSRLTVL.

The genes are TRBV27 and TRBJ2-7; D remains unclear. V lost 10 bases and J 2 bases, leaving 12 bases between the germline ends. Germline V gene lookup returns CDR1 MNHEY and CDR2 SMNVEV (reference sequence). This CDR3 contains 12 residues. The CDR3 DNA reads as TGTGCCACCCAGTCGATTACCTACGAGCAGTACTTC. This sequence encodes CATQSITYEQYF.

The rearrangement joins TRBV5-1 to TRBJ1-1; D remains unclear. Trimming left V 0 bases short and J 1 base short, with 16 bases between. The CDR3 runs 17 residues. Germline values: CDR1 SGHRS, CDR2 YFSETQ. For the CDR3, the DNA is TGCGCCAGCAGCTTGGGCGGCTTTTCAAAGGAGAACACTGAAGCTTTCTTT. As protein: CASSLGGFSKENTEAFF.

This clone came up once. The chain has TRBV21-1 and TRBJ2-1; TRBD2 is the table's D call, not checked against the DNA. TRBV21-1 is an annotated pseudogene. This CDR3 has 13 amino acids. For the CDR3, the DNA is TGTGCCAGCAGCAAAGTTAGTGAGGAGTTGCGGTTCTTC. Encoded protein: CASSKVSEELRFF.

The V gene is TRBV7-9, the J gene TRBJ1-2; TRBD1 might be the D (6 bases). The CDR3 has 15 amino acids. Germline V gives CDR1 SEHNR, CDR2 FQNEAQ (reference sequence). Trimming left V 4 bases short and J 5 bases short, with 17 bases between. The CDR3 nucleotides read TGTGCCAGCAGCTCCCTCACCTGGGGGCATTATGGCTACACCTTC. Protein: CASSSLTWGHYGYTF.

The chain recombines TRBV11-2 with TRBJ1-2; TRBD1 might be the D (6 bases). CDR1 is SGHAT and CDR2 is FQNNGV in the germline V gene. V was shortened by 3 bases and J by 1 base, with 21 bases between the two germline ends. The CDR3 consists of 18 residues. The CDR3 DNA reads as TGTGCCAGCAGCTTTAGGTGGGCTAGGAGGGGGAGTAACTATGGCTACACCTTC. The encoded protein is CASSFRWARRGSNYGYTF.

The rearrangement links TRBV9 to TRBJ2-7, with 8 bases fitting TRBD2. Trimming at V came to 2 bases and at J to 3 bases, leaving 4 bases not matched to a gene. This CDR3 has 14 residues. Per the germline V gene, CDR1 is SGDLS and CDR2 is YYNGEE. CDR3 amino acids: CASSVGSGDYEQYF. CDR3 nucleotide sequence: TGTGCCAGCAGCGTGGGTAGCGGGGACTACGAGCAGTACTTC.

This clone was detected only once. The V gene is TRBV4-1, the J gene TRBJ2-2, with D unresolved. CDR3 length: 14 amino acids. V dropped 1 base and J dropped 2 bases, with 5 bases sitting between them. The V gene's germline CDR1 is MGHRA and CDR2 YSYEKL. CDR3 nucleotides: TGCGCCAGCAGCCAAGTTCTCAACACCGGGGAGCTGTTTTTT. This translates into CASSQVLNTGELFF.

In this sample, this clone turned up a few times. This chain links TRBV4-1 with TRBJ1-5; no firm D call. CDR1 MGHRA and CDR2 YSYEKL come from the germline V gene. The CDR3 has 13 amino acids. The germline V and J ends were trimmed by 0 bases and 7 bases, with 7 bases remaining between them. CDR3 residues: CASSQEARQPQHF. The CDR3 nucleotides read TGCGCCAGCAGCCAAGAAGCCCGCCAGCCCCAGCATTTT.

The chain has TRBV30 and TRBJ2-5; 7 bases agree with TRBD2. V was clipped by 1 base and J by 8 bases; unmatched bases: 7. The germline V gene has CDR1 GTSNPN and CDR2 SVGIG (reference sequence). This CDR3 contains 13 residues. The CDR3, as DNA: TGTGCCTGGAGTGGGGGTGGGGGGGACACCCAGTACTTC. This gives the protein CAWSGGGGDTQYF. The full variable domain, rest sourced from reference TRBV30 and TRBJ2-5, is SQTIHQWPATLVQPVGSPLSLECTVEGTSNPNLYWYRQAAGRGLQLLFYSVGIGQISSEVPQNLSASRPQDRQFILSSKKLLLSDSGFYLCAWSGGGGDTQYFGPGTRLLVL.

This chain joins TRBV30 and TRBJ2-2; tentatively, D is TRBD2 (5 bases). V was clipped by 0 bases and J by 1 base, with 9 bases between them. The CDR3 length is 15 residues. The germline V gene encodes CDR1 GTSNPN and CDR2 SVGIG (reference sequence). Here the CDR3 reads CAWSVVGVNTGELFF. The CDR3 nucleotides are TGTGCCTGGAGTGTAGTGGGAGTGAACACCGGGGAGCTGTTTTTT. The full variable domain, its missing parts supplied by reference TRBV30 and TRBJ2-2, is SQTIHQWPATLVQPVGSPLSLECTVEGTSNPNLYWYRQAAGRGLQLLFYSVGIGQISSEVPQNLSASRPQDRQFILSSKKLLLSDSGFYLCAWSVVGVNTGELFFGEGSRLTVL.

This rearrangement joins TRBV5-1 to TRBJ1-3; D ambiguous. The germline V gene has CDR1 SGHRS and CDR2 YFSETQ. The ends were cut back, 0 bases at V and 0 bases at J, with 7 bases in the middle. This CDR3 contains 15 residues. The CDR3 DNA is TGCGCCAGCAGCTTGGAGGCCTACTCTGGAAACACCATATATTTT. This codes for CASSLEAYSGNTIYF. Filled out from reference TRBV5-1 and TRBJ1-3, the complete variable domain reads KAGVTQTPRYLIKTRGQQVTLSCSPISGHRSVSWYQQTPGQGLQFLFEYFSETQRNKGNFPGRFSGRQFSNSRSEMNVSTLELGDSALYLCASSLEAYSGNTIYFGEGSWLTVV.

The chain joins TRBV9 to TRBJ2-3; 9 bases match TRBD2. CDR1 SGDLS and CDR2 YYNGEE come from the germline V gene. This CDR3 comprises 15 residues. The trim removed 2 bases at V and 1 base at J, leaving 2 bases unmatched. CDR3 region: CASSVRLAGTDTQYF. CDR3 coding DNA: TGTGCCAGCAGCGTCAGACTAGCGGGCACAGATACGCAGTATTTT.

Written as DNA, the CDR3 is TGTGCCAGCAGCTTAGCTCTAGCGGCCCCGATAAATGAGCAGTTCTTC. Protein product: CASSLALAAPINEQFF. The rearrangement uses TRBV11-3 and TRBJ2-1; 7 nucleotides align to TRBD2. This CDR3 comprises 16 residues. V dropped 1 base and J dropped 7; count of bases not matched to a gene: 10. Germline CDR1 and CDR2: SGHNT and YENEEA.

The genes are TRBV5-4 and TRBJ2-3, with 8 positions matching TRBD1. V dropped 1 base and J dropped 5; count of bases not matched to a gene: 0. Germline V gene data show CDR1 as SGHNT and CDR2 as YYREEE (reference sequence). This CDR3 region has 13 residues. CDR3 loop: CASSLTGGDTQYF. CDR3 nucleotide sequence: TGTGCCAGCAGCTTGACAGGGGGAGATACGCAGTATTTT.

This chain joins TRBV19 and TRBJ1-3; D perhaps matches TRBD1 (5 bases). CDR3 size: 16 residues. In germline, CDR1 is LNHDA, CDR2 SQIVND (reference sequence). Trimming took 6 bases from V and 1 from J, leaving 16 bases between them. The CDR3 nucleotides read TGTGCCAGTAGCCTTCACTCCCCAGGGTCTGGAAACACCATATATTTT. Amino acid sequence: CASSLHSPGSGNTIYF.

The V and J genes are TRBV5-1 and TRBJ1-4; tentatively, D is TRBD1 (5 bases). V shed 4 bases and J shed 1 base, with 17 bases lying between them. This CDR3 region has 17 residues. Germline V gene lookup returns CDR1 SGHRS and CDR2 YFSETQ. The CDR3 region is CASSLGGAGKTNEKLFF. The CDR3 coding sequence is TGCGCCAGCAGCCTAGGTGGGGCCGGGAAAACTAATGAAAAACTGTTTTTT.

The J gene is TRBJ1-1, the V gene TRBV4-1; 8 bases are a match to TRBD1. CDR1 is MGHRA, CDR2 YSYEKL, per germline. This CDR3 has 17 residues. J gave up 0 bases and V 1 base, and 7 bases lay outside the gene matches. The CDR3 sequence is CASSQGRGRVVNTEAFF. CDR3 DNA sequence: TGCGCCAGCAGCCAAGGCAGGGGGCGGGTGGTGAACACTGAAGCTTTCTTT.

The rearrangement uses TRBV30 and TRBJ2-1, with TRBD2 matching 7 bases. Trimming took 5 bases from V and 0 from J; bases not matched to a gene: 4. The CDR3 is made up of 14 amino acids. Germline V gene lookup returns CDR1 GTSNPN and CDR2 SVGIG (reference sequence). CDR3 sequence reads: CAWWDYRSYNEQFF. The CDR3 DNA reads as TGTGCCTGGTGGGACTACCGCTCCTACAATGAGCAGTTCTTC.

Worth noting for this clone: Other nucleotide sequences in the sample specify the same CDR3. This chain joins TRBV6-5 and TRBJ1-5, with D perhaps matching TRBD1 (6 bases). V dropped 6 bases and J dropped 6 bases, with 9 bases sitting between them. The CDR3 spans 12 residues. CDR1 and CDR2 from the germline V gene are MNHEY and SVGAGI. The CDR3 nucleotides read TGTGCCAGCAGACAGGGTGGTCAGCCCCAGCATTTT. It translates to CASRQGGQPQHF.

The CDR3 reads CASSDRMGESDTQYF. DNA for the CDR3: TGTGCCAGCAGTGATAGGATGGGGGAGTCGGATACGCAGTATTTT. This sequence joins TRBV2 and TRBJ2-3; D tentatively fits TRBD1 or TRBD2 (5 bases each). The CDR3 runs to 15 residues. CDR1 and CDR2 from the germline V gene are SNHLY and FYNNEI. Trimming cost V 3 bases and J 6 bases, with 16 bases left between them.

V is TRBV30 and J is TRBJ2-7, with TRBD2 as a possible D gene (6 bases). From germline, CDR1 is GTSNPN and CDR2 SVGIG (reference sequence). Trimming removed 8 bases from V and 7 bases from J, with 21 bases in between. This CDR3 has 13 amino acids. The CDR3 sequence is CARNRLGPQEQYF. The DNA for the CDR3 is TGTGCCAGAAACCGACTAGGACCACAAGAGCAGTACTTC.

CDR3 amino acids: CASSRAGNTGELFF. As DNA, the CDR3 is TGTGCCAGTAGTAGGGCTGGGAACACCGGGGAGCTGTTTTTT. V usage is TRBV19 and J usage is TRBJ2-2; D is undetermined. CDR3 length: 14 residues. V gave up 4 bases and J gave up 1 base, with 7 bases separating them. Germline assignment: CDR1 LNHDA and CDR2 SQIVND (reference sequence).

The chain uses TRBV6-1 and TRBJ2-1, with D perhaps matching TRBD1 (6 bases). In germline, CDR1 is MNHNS, CDR2 SASEGT. The CDR3 is 14 amino acids. V lost 4 bases to trimming and J lost 2 bases, with 9 bases between them. In DNA form, the CDR3 reads TGTGCCAGCAGTGGACAGGTCGCCTACAATGAGCAGTTCTTC. Translating gives CASSGQVAYNEQFF.

The chain uses TRBV27 and TRBJ2-7; 9 bases agree with TRBD1. The CDR3 has 15 amino acids. Per the germline V gene, CDR1 is MNHEY and CDR2 is SMNVEV (reference sequence). Trimming removed 6 bases from V and 1 base from J; junction bases left unmatched: 7. The CDR3 is CASSQGTGRSYEQYF. CDR3 DNA sequence: TGTGCCAGCAGCCAAGGGACAGGGAGATCCTACGAGCAGTACTTC.